The clone carrying this T cell receptor beta chain occurred a few times. Its antigen is currently unknown. This specimen belongs to a study of post-analysis software for immune sequencing data. Across the study: In terms of disease course, relapsing-remitting, secondary progressive and progressive-relapsing multiple sclerosis were included. Overall study results and limits: Among four or five TRBV segments more frequent in patients than controls were TRBV5-6, TRBV5-1 and TRBV20-1.

Libraries were made from TCR beta cDNA, and they carried unique molecular identifiers. Yield was some 500,000 cDNA molecules from approximately 0.91 to 9.4 million T cells. In TCRdb, the PCR reads were re-called with MiXCR into one record per CDR3 protein. The sample holds 820,000 or so distinct CDR3 sequences, approximately 53% seen once. Per the germline V gene, CDR1 is SNHLY and CDR2 is FYNNEI. V was clipped by 7 bases and J by 7 bases; unmatched bases: 7. The CDR3 spans 14 residues. This rearrangement joins TRBV2 to TRBJ2-3; TRBD2 aligns across 11 bases. Sequencing input: blood. The sequence derives from a girl between 5 and 17 years old with multiple sclerosis. CDR3 protein: CASMTSGAQNTQYF. The CDR3, as DNA: TGTGCCAGCATGACTAGCGGGGCCCAGAATACGCAGTATTTT.